A single sample gave rise to the 8 T cell receptor beta chains below, sequenced in a study of metastatic and nonmetastatic thyroid tumors. Every patient was untreated before thyroid surgery. Using MiXCR, TCRdb re-called clones from the PCR reads. The sample comprises 15,000 to 20,000 clones, about 30% of which are singletons, and roughly 13% rests with the top ten. The specimen sequenced was tumor tissue. These receptors originate from a male donor with papillary thyroid cancer or a benign thyroid nodule (not recorded which). Some clones in this sample may be carry-over from other donors' samples.

The V call is TRBV30, the J call TRBJ1-2; D unresolved. V lost 0 bases and J 4 bases, leaving 9 bases between the germline ends. CDR1 and CDR2 (germline): GTSNPN, SVGIG (reference sequence). The CDR3 covers 13 residues. CDR3 bases: TGTGCCTGGAGTGTCGGGCAGCTCTATGGCTACACCTTC. Translation gives CAWSVGQLYGYTF.

This clone has more than one count but fewer than ten. The CDR3 DNA reads TGCGCCAGCAGCCCGAATGAGCCCAACTACGAGCAGTACTTC. This gives the protein CASSPNEPNYEQYF. V usage is TRBV4-1 and J usage is TRBJ2-7, with unresolved D. The germline V gene encodes CDR1 MGHRA and CDR2 YSYEKL. Trimming left V 4 bases short and J 3 bases short, with 13 bases between. CDR3 length: 14 amino acids.

This clone appeared once. The V and J genes are TRBV20-1 and TRBJ2-7; D not resolved. V was pared by 0 bases and J by 4 bases, with 16 bases between. The germline V gene encodes CDR1 DFQATT and CDR2 SNEGSKA (reference sequence). This CDR3 comprises 15 residues. For the CDR3, the DNA is TGCAGTGCTAGAGATTCAAGGCCTAGTGGATACGAGCAGTACTTC. Translation gives CSARDSRPSGYEQYF.

This chain links TRBV11-3 with TRBJ1-1; D call uncertain. Germline CDR1 SGHNT, CDR2 YENEEA. The CDR3 is 13 residues long. The V end lost 5 bases, the J end lost 1 base, and 8 bases lay between the germline ends. As DNA, the CDR3 is TGTGCCAGCAGCGCAAGTCAGAACACTGAAGCTTTCTTT. Protein: CASSASQNTEAFF.

J is TRBJ1-6 and V is TRBV19, with D unresolved. The V and J ends lost 6 bases and 7 bases respectively, with 7 bases between them. Per germline, CDR1 LNHDA and CDR2 SQIVND (reference sequence). This CDR3 is built from 12 residues. The CDR3 DNA sequence: TGTGCCAGTAGGAAGACCAATTCACCCCTCCACTTT. Amino acids: CASRKTNSPLHF.

The chain has TRBV10-3 and TRBJ2-7; D unclear. CDR1 is ENHRY, CDR2 SYGVKD, per germline. This CDR3 has 15 residues. V gave up 3 bases and J gave up 0 bases, with 12 bases separating them. The CDR3: CAISDTKTASYEQYF. CDR3 sequence (DNA): TGTGCCATCAGTGATACAAAGACGGCCTCCTACGAGCAGTACTTC.

About this clone: The CDR3 does not close with the conserved phenylalanine or tryptophan, likely indicating a read error. The chain combines TRBV5-1 with TRBJ2-5; 7 positions match TRBD2. From germline, CDR1 is SGHRS and CDR2 YFSETQ. V trimming: 4 bases; J trimming: 5 bases; junction bases outside the gene matches: 11. The CDR3 spans 15 residues. CDR3 residues: CASSTSGMSGETQYC. In DNA form, the CDR3 reads TGCGCCAGCAGCACCAGCGGGATGTCTGGGGAGACCCAGTACTGC.

V is TRBV5-1 and J is TRBJ1-2, with 8 bases identical to TRBD1. The CDR3 is 15 residues long. In germline, CDR1 is SGHRS, CDR2 YFSETQ. The V and J ends lost 4 bases and 8 bases, in that order; junction bases with no gene match: 13. CDR3 in DNA: TGCGCCAGCAGCCTTCGGACAGGGACGTCCTTCGGCTACACCTTC. It is translated as CASSLRTGTSFGYTF. Full variable domain (missing parts from reference TRBV5-1 and TRBJ1-2): KAGVTQTPRYLIKTRGQQVTLSCSPISGHRSVSWYQQTPGQGLQFLFEYFSETQRNKGNFPGRFSGRQFSNSRSEMNVSTLELGDSALYLCASSLRTGTSFGYTFGSGTRLTVV.